The 14 T cell receptor beta chains below were found in one sample sequenced in a study of blood T cell repertoires in COVID-19. Libraries were prepared by immunoSEQ multiplex PCR; TCRdb keeps only in-frame clonotypes and omits some of them. In the table there are more than 350,000 clones, 70% to 90% of which are singletons. The sequencing sample was made of PBMCs or T cells enriched from blood (not recorded which). The receptors were sampled from a young woman who had been exposed to COVID-19.

The genes are TRBV6-6 and TRBJ1-6, with 9 bases aligning to TRBD1. After removal of 2 bases from V and 5 bases from J, the junction contained 1 base not matched to a gene. The CDR3 is 15 amino acids. CDR1 is MNHNY and CDR2 is SVGAGI in the germline V gene (reference sequence). This chain's CDR3 is CASSYRDRDNSPLHF. The CDR3 nucleotides read TGTGCCAGCAGTTACCGGGACAGGGATAATTCACCCCTCCACTTT.

The V call is TRBV27, the J call TRBJ2-1; 10 bases line up with TRBD2. Germline loops: CDR1 MNHEY, CDR2 SMNVEV (reference sequence). V lost 3 bases to trimming and J lost 10 bases; unmatched junction nucleotides: 12. The CDR3 extends over 16 amino acids. The CDR3: CASSLGTSAMGGEQFF. The CDR3 DNA follows: TGTGCCAGCAGTTTGGGGACTAGCGCAATGGGAGGGGAGCAGTTCTTC.

The V call is TRBV12-3 or TRBV12-4, the J call TRBJ2-1; perhaps TRBD2 as D (6 bases). Trimming removed 2 bases at V and 6 bases at J, with 8 bases between. The CDR3 is 13 residues long. The CDR3 here is CASSLLGGNEQFF. DNA for the CDR3: TGTGCCAGCAGTTTACTCGGGGGCAATGAGCAGTTCTTC.

The gene calls are TRBV12-3 or TRBV12-4 and TRBJ1-2; possibly TRBD1 for D (5 bases). The length of the CDR3 is 12 residues. V was cut by 7 bases and J by 8 bases, with 14 bases left in between. The CDR3 here is CASTPRGSGYTF. CDR3 bases: TGTGCCAGCACCCCTAGGGGTAGCGGCTACACCTTC.

Notes on this clone: In the same sample, other DNA sequences code for this CDR3. The chain uses TRBV6-5 and TRBJ1-5; a possible D gene is TRBD1 (6 bases). Trimming pared 8 bases from V and 0 bases from J, leaving 14 bases between. The CDR3 totals 15 residues. Per the germline V gene, CDR1 is MNHEY and CDR2 is SVGAGI. The CDR3, as DNA: TGTGCCAGCTCTCGACAGGCATATAGCAATCAGCCCCAGCATTTT. This encodes CASSRQAYSNQPQHF.

This chain uses TRBV6-5 with TRBJ1-6; the D is unclear. V lost 5 bases and J lost 9, with 8 bases in between. Germline V gene data show CDR1 as MNHEY and CDR2 as SVGAGI. The CDR3 contains 12 residues. The CDR3 is CASSPAGSPLHF. The CDR3, as DNA: TGTGCCAGCAGTCCCGCCGGTTCACCCCTCCACTTT.

This chain uses TRBV5-1 with TRBJ2-1; no reliable D call. Per germline, CDR1 SGHRS and CDR2 YFSETQ. Deletions cut 0 bases from V and 9 bases from J, with 4 bases between. The CDR3 covers 11 residues. This CDR3 reads CASSLAVEQFF. CDR3 nucleotides: TGCGCCAGCAGCTTGGCGGTTGAGCAGTTCTTC.

V gene TRBV5-6 combines with J gene TRBJ2-7, with TRBD1 matching over 9 bases. CDR3 length: 15 residues. V trimming: 4 bases; J trimming: 4 bases; junction bases outside the gene matches: 9. Germline V gene data show CDR1 as SGHDT and CDR2 as YYEEEE. The CDR3: CASSRGDRERYEQYF. The DNA of the CDR3 is TGTGCCAGCAGCCGCGGGGACAGGGAAAGATACGAGCAGTACTTC.

This chain uses TRBV2 with TRBJ2-7; the match to TRBD1 covers 7 bases. J lost 7 bases, V lost 5 bases, and 11 bases had no gene match. This CDR3 has 14 amino acids. Per germline, CDR1 SNHLY and CDR2 FYNNEI. The CDR3 DNA reads TGTGCCAGCAGTTTGGAAAGGGGGCGCGGGGAGCAGTACTTC. Translating it yields CASSLERGRGEQYF.

The chain recombines TRBV19 with TRBJ2-7, with D unresolved. This CDR3 spans 13 amino acids. Germline values: CDR1 LNHDA, CDR2 SQIVND (reference sequence). Trimming left V 4 bases short and J 2 bases short, with 9 bases between. The CDR3 DNA sequence: TGTGCCAGTAGTACCTCGGTGACCTACGAGCAGTACTTC. It yields the protein CASSTSVTYEQYF. Full variable domain (outside the CDR3, taken from reference TRBV19 and TRBJ2-7): DGGITQSPKYLFRKEGQNVTLSCEQNLNHDAMYWYRQDPGQGLRLIYYSQIVNDFQKGDIAEGYSVSREKKESFPLTVTSAQKNPTAFYLCASSTSVTYEQYFGPGTRLTVT.

The J gene is TRBJ1-2, the V gene TRBV6-5; tentative D call: TRBD1 (6 bases). The germline CDR1 and CDR2 sequences are MNHEY and SVGAGI. Deletions cut 7 bases from V and 3 bases from J, with 12 bases between. The CDR3 has 13 amino acids. Written as DNA, the CDR3 is TGTGCCAGCAATCAGGACAGTTACTATGGCTACACCTTC. It translates to CASNQDSYYGYTF.

V is TRBV5-1 and J is TRBJ2-2; possible D gene TRBD1, 6 bases. V lost 4 bases to trimming and J lost 3 bases, with 10 bases between them. This CDR3 comprises 14 residues. Looked up from germline, CDR1 is SGHRS and CDR2 is YFSETQ. The CDR3 here is CASSVRTDTGELFF. CDR3 sequence (DNA): TGCGCCAGCAGCGTAAGGACAGACACCGGGGAGCTGTTTTTT. Full variable domain (remainder filled in from reference TRBV5-1 and TRBJ2-2): KAGVTQTPRYLIKTRGQQVTLSCSPISGHRSVSWYQQTPGQGLQFLFEYFSETQRNKGNFPGRFSGRQFSNSRSEMNVSTLELGDSALYLCASSVRTDTGELFFGEGSRLTVL.

The chain employs TRBV12-2 and TRBJ2-3; no check of the table's D call, TRBD2, against the DNA was made. TRBV12-2 is flagged as a pseudogene. This CDR3 has 16 amino acids. The CDR3, as DNA: TGTGCAAGTCGCTTAGGGACTAGCGGGGAGAAAGATACGCAGTATTTT. It is translated as CASRLGTSGEKDTQYF.

The chain combines TRBV25-1 with TRBJ2-2, with D perhaps TRBD1 (6 bases). CDR3 length: 14 residues. The V and J ends lost 4 bases and 5 bases respectively, with 11 bases between them. Looked up from germline, CDR1 is MGHDK and CDR2 is SYGVNS. The CDR3 sequence: CASSATGMTGELFF. For the CDR3, the DNA is TGTGCCAGCAGTGCAACAGGGATGACCGGGGAGCTGTTTTTT.